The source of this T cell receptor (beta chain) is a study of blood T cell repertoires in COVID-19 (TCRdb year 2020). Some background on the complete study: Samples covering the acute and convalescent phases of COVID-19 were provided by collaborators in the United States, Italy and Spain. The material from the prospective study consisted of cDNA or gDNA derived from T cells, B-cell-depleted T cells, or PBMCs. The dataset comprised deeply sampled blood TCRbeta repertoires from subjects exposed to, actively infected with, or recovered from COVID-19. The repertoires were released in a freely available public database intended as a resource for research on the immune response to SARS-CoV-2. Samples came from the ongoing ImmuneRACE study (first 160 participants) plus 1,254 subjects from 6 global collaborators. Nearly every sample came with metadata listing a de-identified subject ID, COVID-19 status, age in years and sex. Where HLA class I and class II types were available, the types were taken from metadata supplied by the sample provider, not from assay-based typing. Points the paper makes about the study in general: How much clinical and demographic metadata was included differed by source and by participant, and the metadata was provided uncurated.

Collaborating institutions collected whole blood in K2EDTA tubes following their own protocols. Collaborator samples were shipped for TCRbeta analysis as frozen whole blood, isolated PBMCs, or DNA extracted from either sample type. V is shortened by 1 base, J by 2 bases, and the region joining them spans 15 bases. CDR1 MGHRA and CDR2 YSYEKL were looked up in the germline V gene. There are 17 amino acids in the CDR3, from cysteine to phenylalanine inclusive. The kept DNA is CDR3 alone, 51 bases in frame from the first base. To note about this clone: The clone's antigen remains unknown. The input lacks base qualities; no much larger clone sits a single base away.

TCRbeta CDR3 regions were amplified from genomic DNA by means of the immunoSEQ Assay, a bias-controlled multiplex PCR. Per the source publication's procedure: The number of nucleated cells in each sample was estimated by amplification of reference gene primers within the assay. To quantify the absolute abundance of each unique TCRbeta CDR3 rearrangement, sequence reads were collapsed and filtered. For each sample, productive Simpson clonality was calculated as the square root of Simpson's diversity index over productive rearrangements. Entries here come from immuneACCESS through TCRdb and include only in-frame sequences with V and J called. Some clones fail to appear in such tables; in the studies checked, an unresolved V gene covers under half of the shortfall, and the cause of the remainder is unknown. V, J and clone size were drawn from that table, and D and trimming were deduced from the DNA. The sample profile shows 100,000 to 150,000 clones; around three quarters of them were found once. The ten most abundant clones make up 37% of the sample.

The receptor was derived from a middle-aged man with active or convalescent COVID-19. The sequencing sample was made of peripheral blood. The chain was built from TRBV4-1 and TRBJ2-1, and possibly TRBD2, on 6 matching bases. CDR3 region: CASSQGDGSNTYNEQFF. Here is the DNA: TGCGCCAGCAGCCAAGGGGACGGGAGTAACACCTACAATGAGCAGTTCTTC.